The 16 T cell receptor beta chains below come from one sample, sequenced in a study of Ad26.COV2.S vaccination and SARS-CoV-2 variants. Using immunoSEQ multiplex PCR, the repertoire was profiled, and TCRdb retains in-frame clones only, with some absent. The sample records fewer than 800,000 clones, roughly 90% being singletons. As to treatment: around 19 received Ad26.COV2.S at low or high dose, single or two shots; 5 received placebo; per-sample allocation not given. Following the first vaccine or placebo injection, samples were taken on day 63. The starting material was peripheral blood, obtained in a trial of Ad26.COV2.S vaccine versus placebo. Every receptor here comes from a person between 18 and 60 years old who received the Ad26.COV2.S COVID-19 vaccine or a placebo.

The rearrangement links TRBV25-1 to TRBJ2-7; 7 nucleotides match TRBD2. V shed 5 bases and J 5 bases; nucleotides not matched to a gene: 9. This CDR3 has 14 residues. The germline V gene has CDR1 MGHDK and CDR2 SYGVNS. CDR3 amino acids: CASSRGGSWNEQYF. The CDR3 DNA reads TGTGCCAGCAGTCGAGGCGGGAGTTGGAACGAGCAGTACTTC.

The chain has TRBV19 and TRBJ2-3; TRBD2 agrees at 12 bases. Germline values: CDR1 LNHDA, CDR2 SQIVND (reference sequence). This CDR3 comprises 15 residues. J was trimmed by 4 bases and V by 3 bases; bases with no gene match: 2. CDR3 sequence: CASSMTSGSSDTQYF. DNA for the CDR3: TGTGCCAGTAGTATGACTAGCGGGAGCTCAGATACGCAGTATTTT.

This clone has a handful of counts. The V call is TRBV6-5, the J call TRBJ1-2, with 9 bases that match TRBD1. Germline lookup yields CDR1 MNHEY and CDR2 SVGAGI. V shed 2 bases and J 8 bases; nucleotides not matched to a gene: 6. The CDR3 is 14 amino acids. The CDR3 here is CASSYERTGVGYTF. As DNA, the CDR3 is TGTGCCAGCAGTTACGAGCGGACAGGGGTGGGCTACACCTTC.

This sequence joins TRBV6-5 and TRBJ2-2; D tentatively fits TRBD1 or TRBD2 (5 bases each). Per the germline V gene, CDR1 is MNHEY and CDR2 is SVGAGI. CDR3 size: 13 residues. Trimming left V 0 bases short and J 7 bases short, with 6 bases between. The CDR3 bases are TGTGCCAGCAGTTACTCGAGGGGCGGGGAGCTGTTTTTT. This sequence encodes CASSYSRGGELFF.

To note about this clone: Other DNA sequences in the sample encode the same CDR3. CDR3 amino acids: CASSLGSTEAFF. CDR3 nucleotides: TGTGCCAGCAGCCTAGGGAGCACTGAAGCTTTCTTT. V usage is TRBV12-3 or TRBV12-4 and J usage is TRBJ1-1; D is unclear. The V end lost 6 bases, the J end lost 4 bases, and 9 bases lay between the germline ends. The CDR3 contains 12 residues.

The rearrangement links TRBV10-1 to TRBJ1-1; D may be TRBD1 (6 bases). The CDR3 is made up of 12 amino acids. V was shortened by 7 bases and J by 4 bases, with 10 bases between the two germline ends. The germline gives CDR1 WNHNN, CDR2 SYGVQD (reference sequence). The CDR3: CASKDRSTEAFF. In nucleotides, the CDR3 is TGCGCCAGCAAAGACAGGAGCACTGAAGCTTTCTTT.

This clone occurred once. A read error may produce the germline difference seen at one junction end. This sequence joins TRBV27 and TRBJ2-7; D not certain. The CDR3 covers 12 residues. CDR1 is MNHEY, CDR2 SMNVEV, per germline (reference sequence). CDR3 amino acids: CATSPNPYEQYF. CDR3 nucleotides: TGTGCCACCAGTCCGAATCCCTACGAGCAGTACTTC.

The chain's CDR3 is CASSVGTATNEKLFF. CDR3 bases: TGTGCCAGTAGTGTCGGGACAGCTACTAATGAAAAACTGTTTTTT. This sequence joins TRBV19 and TRBJ1-4; 7 nucleotides agree with TRBD1. Germline assignment: CDR1 LNHDA and CDR2 SQIVND (reference sequence). CDR3 length: 15 residues. V shed 5 bases and J 2 bases; nucleotides not matched to a gene: 5.

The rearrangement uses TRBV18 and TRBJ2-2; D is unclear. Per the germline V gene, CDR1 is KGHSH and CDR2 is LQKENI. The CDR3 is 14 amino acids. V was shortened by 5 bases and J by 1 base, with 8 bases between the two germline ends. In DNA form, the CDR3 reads TGTGCCAGCTCAGAAGACCTGAACACCGGGGAGCTGTTTTTT. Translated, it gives CASSEDLNTGELFF.

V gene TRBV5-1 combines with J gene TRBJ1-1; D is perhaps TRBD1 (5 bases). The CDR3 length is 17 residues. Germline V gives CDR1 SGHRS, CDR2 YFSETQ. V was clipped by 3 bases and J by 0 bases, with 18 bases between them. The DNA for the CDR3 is TGCGCCAGCAGCTCCTGGGACCGCGGCCCCTTGAACACTGAAGCTTTCTTT. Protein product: CASSSWDRGPLNTEAFF.

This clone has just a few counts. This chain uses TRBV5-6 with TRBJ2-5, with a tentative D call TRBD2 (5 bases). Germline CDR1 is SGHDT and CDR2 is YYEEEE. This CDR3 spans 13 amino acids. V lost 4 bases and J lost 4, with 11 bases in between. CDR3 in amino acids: CASSEGLLETQYF. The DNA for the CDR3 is TGTGCCAGCAGCGAAGGACTGCTAGAGACCCAGTACTTC. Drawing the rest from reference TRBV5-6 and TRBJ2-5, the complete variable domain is DAGVTQSPTHLIKTRGQQVTLRCSPKSGHDTVSWYQQALGQGPQFIFQYYEEEERQRGNFPDRFSGHQFPNYSSELNVNALLLGDSALYLCASSEGLLETQYFGPGTRLLVL.

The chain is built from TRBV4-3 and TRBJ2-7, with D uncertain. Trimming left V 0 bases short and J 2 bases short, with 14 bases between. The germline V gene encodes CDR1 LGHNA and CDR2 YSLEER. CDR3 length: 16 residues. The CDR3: CASSQDSLGPTYEQYF. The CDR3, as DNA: TGCGCCAGCAGCCAAGATTCATTAGGGCCAACCTACGAGCAGTACTTC.

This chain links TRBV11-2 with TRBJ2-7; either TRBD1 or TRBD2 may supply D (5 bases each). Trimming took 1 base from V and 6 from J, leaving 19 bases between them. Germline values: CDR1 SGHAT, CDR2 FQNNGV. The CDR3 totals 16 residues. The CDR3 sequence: CASSLVVVTEGREQYF. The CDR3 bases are TGTGCCAGCAGCTTAGTGGTGGTGACAGAGGGACGCGAGCAGTACTTC.

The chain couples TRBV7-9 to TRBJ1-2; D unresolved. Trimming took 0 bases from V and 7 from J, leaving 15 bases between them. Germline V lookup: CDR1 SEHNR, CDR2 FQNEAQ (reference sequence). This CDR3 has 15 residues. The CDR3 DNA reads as TGTGCCAGCAGCTTAGCCTCTATTACAGCCTTTGGCTACACCTTC. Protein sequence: CASSLASITAFGYTF.

Written as DNA, the CDR3 is TGTGCCAGTAGTATCTTAACCGGGGAGCTGTTTTTT. This codes for CASSILTGELFF. The chain carries TRBV19 and TRBJ2-2; D not resolved. Trimming left V 3 bases short and J 5 bases short, with 4 bases between. The length of the CDR3 is 12 residues. CDR1 LNHDA and CDR2 SQIVND come from the germline V gene (reference sequence).

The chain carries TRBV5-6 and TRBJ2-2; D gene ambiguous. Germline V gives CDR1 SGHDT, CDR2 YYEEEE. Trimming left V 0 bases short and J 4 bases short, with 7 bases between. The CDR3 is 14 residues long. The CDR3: CASSLGRFTGELFF. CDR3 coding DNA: TGTGCCAGCAGCTTGGGTAGATTCACCGGGGAGCTGTTTTTT.